This is a list of T cell receptor beta chains from one sample in a study of blood T cell repertoires in COVID-19. This table comes from immunoSEQ multiplex PCR, and its TCRdb copy is limited to in-frame clones, with some not included. The table shows tens of thousands of clones, with 80% occurring only once. The sample was peripheral blood. The receptors come from a man aged 30-40 years with COVID-19, enrolled during active disease. The CDR3 runs from the conserved cysteine through the conserved F or W. Fields, in order: clone size, V gene, D gene, J gene, CDR3 protein, CDR3 DNA. D genes are given only for firm matches. Size values are once, few and many counts, or a class for expanded clones, and some rows have none.

NA	TRBV10-3	TRBD1	TRBJ2-7	CAISESGQGGYEQYF	TGTGCCATCAGTGAGTCGGGACAGGGGGGGTATGAGCAGTACTTC
NA	TRBV9	NA	TRBJ2-1	CASSVRGNGFGNEQFF	TGTGCCAGCAGCGTACGGGGAAACGGGTTCGGCAATGAGCAGTTCTTC
once	TRBV2	TRBD2	TRBJ2-1	CASTRTSGLYNEQFF	TGTGCCAGCACCCGGACTAGCGGATTATACAATGAGCAGTTCTTC
NA	TRBV30	TRBD1	TRBJ2-2	CAWDRVWTGELFF	TGTGCCTGGGACAGGGTTTGGACCGGGGAGCTGTTTTTT
few	TRBV24-1	NA	TRBJ2-3	CATSPGRFITDTQYF	TGTGCCACTTCTCCAGGCAGGTTTATCACAGATACGCAGTATTTT
NA	TRBV27	TRBD1	TRBJ2-1	CASSLDRGYNDEQFF	TGTGCCAGCAGTCTGGACAGGGGGTATAACGATGAGCAGTTCTTC
NA	TRBV5-4	NA	TRBJ1-2	CASSLEPGTHYGYTF	TGTGCCAGCAGCTTGGAACCCGGGACACACTATGGCTACACCTTC
NA	TRBV29-1	TRBD1	TRBJ2-5	CSGDRGRETQYF	TGCAGCGGGGACAGGGGGAGGGAGACCCAGTACTTC
NA	TRBV6-2/TRBV6-3	TRBD2	TRBJ2-3	CASSYSFGGGDTDTQYF	TGTGCCAGCAGTTACTCTTTCGGCGGGGGGGACACAGATACGCAGTATTTT
NA	TRBV18	NA	TRBJ1-3	CASSPREGAGNTIYF	TGTGCCAGCTCACCAAGAGAGGGGGCTGGAAACACCATATATTTT
NA	TRBV28	NA	TRBJ2-7	CASSLWSSYEQYF	TGTGCCAGCAGTTTATGGAGCTCCTACGAGCAGTACTTC
NA	TRBV6-6	TRBD1	TRBJ1-1	CALGQGGTEAFF	TGTGCCCTCGGACAGGGAGGAACTGAAGCTTTCTTT
NA	TRBV4-1	TRBD2	TRBJ2-3	CASSQGGTSADTQYF	TGCGCCAGCAGCCAAGGTGGGACTAGCGCAGATACGCAGTATTTT
NA	TRBV28	TRBD1	TRBJ1-4	CASSKVQDREREKLFF	TGTGCCAGCAGCAAAGTTCAAGACAGGGAGCGAGAAAAACTGTTTTTT
NA	TRBV29-1	TRBD2	TRBJ2-5	CSVDPSGSLLETQYF	TGCAGCGTTGACCCTAGCGGGAGTCTTTTGGAGACCCAGTACTTC
NA	TRBV28	NA	TRBJ1-5	CASSQQGYQPQHF	TGTGCCAGCAGTCAACAGGGATATCAGCCCCAGCATTTT
NA	TRBV27	TRBD2	TRBJ2-7	CASSRLGGILNYEQYF	TGTGCCAGCAGCCGATTGGGAGGGATCCTTAACTACGAGCAGTACTTC
NA	TRBV2	NA	TRBJ1-4	CASSREMNEKLFF	TGTGCCAGCAGTCGGGAAATGAATGAAAAACTGTTTTTT
NA	TRBV7-6	NA	TRBJ1-1	CASSLGPGLEAFF	TGTGCCAGCAGCTTAGGGCCGGGGTTAGAAGCTTTCTTT
NA	TRBV4-1	NA	TRBJ1-1	CASRPRGNTEAFF	TGCGCCAGCAGACCGAGGGGGAATACTGAAGCTTTCTTT
NA	TRBV2	TRBD1	TRBJ1-4	CASSSGTGGIEKLFF	TGTGCCAGCAGTTCCGGGACAGGGGGCATTGAAAAACTGTTTTTT
once	TRBV3-1/TRBV3-2	NA	TRBJ2-7	CASSQSVGGEQYF	TGTGCCAGCAGCCAAAGTGTGGGGGGCGAGCAGTACTTC
NA	TRBV7-9	TRBD2	TRBJ2-5	CASSTYLADQETQYF	TGTGCCAGCAGCACCTATCTAGCGGACCAAGAGACCCAGTACTTC
once	TRBV6-1	TRBD2	TRBJ2-1	CASTIGTSSNNEQFF	TGTGCCAGCACCATCGGGACTAGCAGCAACAATGAGCAGTTCTTC
NA	TRBV20-1	NA	TRBJ1-5	CSASVGLGQPQHF	TGCAGTGCTAGTGTGGGGCTCGGTCAGCCCCAGCATTTT
NA	TRBV27	NA	TRBJ1-2	CASSLLSTGNNYGYTF	TGTGCCAGCAGTTTACTCAGTACAGGGAACAACTATGGCTACACCTTC
once	TRBV29-1	NA	TRBJ1-2	CSVVQANYGYTF	TGCAGCGTTGTACAAGCTAACTATGGCTACACCTTC
NA	TRBV5-4	TRBD1	TRBJ2-7	CASSRTGQGSYEQYF	TGTGCCAGCAGCAGGACCGGACAGGGATCCTACGAGCAGTACTTC
NA	TRBV18	TRBD1	TRBJ1-4	CASTTGDSNEKLFF	TGTGCCAGCACCACAGGGGACTCTAATGAAAAACTGTTTTTT
NA	TRBV5-4	TRBD2	TRBJ2-1	CASSWSLTSGGPRSYNEQFF	TGTGCCAGCAGCTGGAGCTTGACTAGCGGGGGGCCCCGTAGCTACAATGAGCAGTTCTTC
NA	TRBV5-1	NA	TRBJ2-1	CASSLGGAGGANEQFF	TGCGCCAGCAGCCTGGGGGGCGCAGGGGGAGCCAATGAGCAGTTCTTC
once	TRBV7-2	NA	TRBJ2-1	CASHSAFMGNEQFF	TGTGCCAGCCATAGCGCTTTTATGGGGAATGAGCAGTTCTTC
NA	TRBV5-1	TRBD1	TRBJ2-7	CASSSPGTGEEQYF	TGCGCCAGCAGCTCACCCGGGACAGGGGAGGAGCAGTACTTC
NA	TRBV3-1/TRBV3-2	TRBD1	TRBJ1-2	CASSPTQLLQGARLTNYGYTF	TGTGCCAGCAGCCCGACACAACTTCTTCAGGGGGCCCGCCTGACTAACTATGGCTACACCTTC
NA	TRBV11-3	NA	TRBJ1-1	CASSYRSDTEAFF	TGTGCCAGCAGCTACAGGTCGGACACTGAAGCTTTCTTT
NA	TRBV23-1	TRBD1	TRBJ1-5	CASSHPTQGEGNQPQHF	TGCGCCAGCAGTCATCCGACACAGGGGGAGGGCAATCAGCCCCAGCATTTT
few	TRBV28	NA	TRBJ1-4	CASTGGEKLFF	TGTGCCAGCACCGGGGGTGAAAAACTGTTTTTT
NA	TRBV7-8	TRBD2	TRBJ2-1	CASSSGTSGRDIYNEQFF	TGTGCCAGCAGCTCCGGGACTAGCGGGAGGGACATATACAATGAGCAGTTCTTC
few	TRBV30	TRBD1	TRBJ2-7	CAWTLGGTGLREQYF	TGTGCCTGGACCCTAGGAGGGACAGGGTTGCGCGAGCAGTACTTC
NA	TRBV4-2	NA	TRBJ1-2	CASSQAGIGGYTF	TGTGCCAGCAGCCAAGCAGGGATAGGTGGCTACACCTTC
medium-sized	TRBV19	TRBD1	TRBJ1-2	CASSPQTGTYGYTF	TGTGCCAGTAGTCCACAGACAGGGACTTATGGCTACACCTTC
NA	TRBV30	TRBD1	TRBJ2-7	CAWSTGTGDGEQYF	TGTGCCTGGAGTACCGGGACAGGGGACGGCGAGCAGTACTTC
NA	TRBV28	NA	TRBJ2-7	CASSPPGYSYEQYF	TGTGCCAGCAGTCCCCCAGGCTACTCCTACGAGCAGTACTTC
NA	TRBV6-2/TRBV6-3	NA	TRBJ2-1	CASSVPEPNEQFF	TGTGCCAGCAGTGTACCGGAGCCCAATGAGCAGTTCTTC
NA	TRBV3-1/TRBV3-2	NA	TRBJ1-1	CASSQDGRDTIFTEAFF	TGTGCCAGCAGCCAAGATGGCCGGGACACCATTTTCACTGAAGCTTTCTTT
NA	TRBV7-2	NA	TRBJ2-5	CASSQGLPGMSQETQYF	TGTGCCAGCAGCCAGGGGTTACCAGGGATGAGCCAAGAGACCCAGTACTTC
NA	TRBV6-1	NA	TRBJ1-5	CASSEARPLAQHF	TGTGCCAGCAGTGAAGCGCGGCCTTTGGCCCAGCATTTT
few	TRBV5-1	TRBD1	TRBJ1-2	CASSAGQRSNYGYTF	TGCGCCAGCAGCGCGGGACAGAGATCTAACTATGGCTACACCTTC
once	TRBV28	TRBD2	TRBJ2-7	CASSPLAAAYEQYF	TGTGCCAGCAGTCCTCTAGCGGCAGCCTACGAGCAGTACTTC
NA	TRBV27	NA	TRBJ1-1	CASSSGQFGTEAFF	TGTGCCAGCAGTTCAGGACAGTTCGGAACTGAAGCTTTCTTT
few	TRBV7-9	TRBD1	TRBJ1-4	CASRDTQGAANEKLFF	TGTGCCAGCAGGGATACGCAGGGGGCCGCTAATGAAAAACTGTTTTTT
NA	TRBV6-5	TRBD1	TRBJ1-4	CASRYRGREKLFF	TGTGCCAGCAGGTACAGGGGGCGTGAAAAACTGTTTTTT
NA	TRBV6-5	NA	TRBJ1-2	CASSPFGDGYTF	TGTGCCAGCAGTCCTTTTGGAGATGGCTACACCTTC
NA	TRBV5-6	TRBD1	TRBJ1-2	CASSRTGQIYGYTF	TGTGCCAGCAGCCGGACAGGGCAAATCTATGGCTACACCTTC